Shown below are 28 T cell receptor beta chains from a single sample sequenced in a study of blood T cells in healthy people across ages. For the second PCR, which ran for roughly 7 to 11 cycles, a sample-barcoded 5' primer and a J-beta primer mix were used. TCRdb reprocessed the 5' RACE reads with MiXCR, giving one entry per CDR3 protein. The table lists 550,000 to 800,000 distinct CDR3 sequences, 32% of them singletons. Sequenced sample: blood. Receptors originate from a woman older than 75 in good health.

In its sample, this clonotype was seen many times. The chain links TRBV7-8 to TRBJ2-7, with TRBD2 identical over 8 bases. There are 20 residues in the CDR3. CDR1 SGHVS and CDR2 FQNEAQ come from the germline V gene. V trimming: 1 base; J trimming: 8 bases; junction bases outside the gene matches: 25. This CDR3 reads CASSLEGRASGLSGTTKQYF. The CDR3 DNA is TGTGCCAGCAGCTTAGAGGGGAGGGCTAGCGGGTTATCAGGGACTACCAAGCAGTACTTC.

The sample holds many counts of this clonotype. The chain combines TRBV4-1 with TRBJ1-5; 7 nucleotides match TRBD1. The germline V gene has CDR1 MGHRA and CDR2 YSYEKL. The CDR3 loop spans 13 amino acids. V lost 6 bases and J lost 5; bases outside the gene matches: 4. The CDR3 spells CASSTDRDQPQHF. DNA for the CDR3: TGCGCCAGCAGTACCGACAGGGATCAGCCCCAGCATTTT.

This clonotype was observed at least ten times. The chain has TRBV20-1 and TRBJ2-7, with 9 nucleotides matching TRBD2. The CDR3 contains 13 residues. With 0 bases clipped from V and 3 bases from J, the junction kept 0 bases outside the gene matches. Germline CDR1 reads DFQATT; CDR2 reads SNEGSKA (reference sequence). As DNA, the CDR3 is TGCAGTGCTAGAGAACTAGCGGGCTACGAGCAGTACTTC. It is translated as CSARELAGYEQYF.

The J gene is TRBJ1-2, the V gene TRBV10-3; 8 bases are shared with TRBD1. Germline V lookup: CDR1 ENHRY, CDR2 SYGVKD. After removal of 6 bases from V and 4 bases from J, the junction contained 7 bases not matched to a gene. The CDR3 length is 14 residues. CDR3 DNA: TGTGCCATCAGGCAGGGACAGGAGGGCTATGGCTACACCTTC. It translates to CAIRQGQEGYGYTF.

In its sample, this clonotype was seen a few times. The chain carries TRBV2 and TRBJ2-1; 8 bases are a match to TRBD2. Germline trimming cut 2 bases from V and 2 bases from J; bases unmatched to any gene: 2. The germline V gene encodes CDR1 SNHLY and CDR2 FYNNEI. This CDR3 has 15 amino acids. CDR3 sequence: CASSEYGGAYNEQFF. In DNA form, the CDR3 reads TGTGCCAGCAGTGAATACGGGGGGGCCTACAATGAGCAGTTCTTC.

This clonotype was seen a few times. This may come from a read error, since a much larger clone is one base off. The rearrangement uses TRBV7-9 and TRBJ2-7; maybe TRBD2 (5 bases). This CDR3 contains 16 residues. The ends were cut back, 1 base at V and 5 bases at J, with 18 bases in the middle. Germline V lookup: CDR1 SEHNR, CDR2 FQNEAQ (reference sequence). CDR3 sequence reads: CASSLGHSSMRDEQYF. CDR3 nucleotide sequence: TGTGCCAGCAGCTTAGGACACTCGTCTATGCGGGACGAGCAGTACTTC.

This rearrangement joins TRBV7-2 to TRBJ2-2, with D perhaps assigned TRBD1 or TRBD2 (6 bases each). Germline V CDR1 and CDR2: SGHTA, FQGNSA. The CDR3 is made up of 16 amino acids. Trimming cost V 8 bases and J 0 bases, with 16 bases left between them. The DNA of the CDR3 is TGTGCCAGCGGGGGATCGGGGGACACGAACACCGGGGAGCTGTTTTTT. Residues: CASGGSGDTNTGELFF. The whole variable domain, filled in from reference TRBV7-2 and TRBJ2-2, reads GAGVSQSPSNKVTEKGKDVELRCDPISGHTALYWYRQSLGQGLEFLIYFQGNSAPDKSGLPSDRFSAERTGGSVSTLTIQRTQQEDSAVYLCASGGSGDTNTGELFFGEGSRLTVL.

As regards this clonotype: One end of the junction is discordant with germline, which a read error may explain. The chain couples TRBV20-1 to TRBJ2-1, with TRBD2 identical over 11 bases. This CDR3 contains 13 residues. Per the germline V gene, CDR1 is DFQATT and CDR2 is SNEGSKA (reference sequence). CDR3 amino acids: CSTRTSGYYEQFF. Written as DNA, the CDR3 is TGCAGTACTAGGACTAGCGGGTATTATGAGCAGTTCTTC.

This clonotype has a handful of counts. It may be a read error: a sequence one base away is much more abundant. The chain is built from TRBV5-6 and TRBJ1-2; perhaps TRBD1 as D (5 bases). The CDR3 covers 13 residues. Trimming removed 2 bases from V and 5 bases from J, with 10 bases in between. The germline gives CDR1 SGHDT, CDR2 YYEEEE. The chain's CDR3 is CASSFMGLYGYTF. The CDR3 DNA sequence: TGTGCCAGCAGCTTCATGGGGCTGTATGGCTACACCTTC.

This clonotype occurred a few times. V is TRBV9 and J is TRBJ2-3; 10 positions agree with TRBD1. In germline, CDR1 is SGDLS, CDR2 YYNGEE. The CDR3 has 19 residues. The trim removed 0 bases at V and 4 bases at J, leaving 14 bases unmatched. CDR3 sequence (DNA): TGTGCCAGCAGCGTAGCCTCTCAAGCTGGGGACAGGGGTGCAGATACGCAGTATTTT. Protein: CASSVASQAGDRGADTQYF.

This clonotype has just a few counts. V is TRBV20-1 and J is TRBJ2-2; 16 positions agree with TRBD2. The CDR3 sequence is 17 residues long. The ends lost 3 bases at V and 4 bases at J; junction bases unmatched: 5. Looked up from germline, CDR1 is DFQATT and CDR2 is SNEGSKA (reference sequence). The CDR3: CSARGLAGGPVTGELFF. Here the CDR3 DNA reads TGCAGTGCTAGGGGACTAGCGGGGGGGCCGGTCACCGGGGAGCTGTTTTTT.

This clonotype was detected a few times. The chain uses TRBV18 and TRBJ2-3; TRBD2 matches 8 bases. The J segment lost 2 bases and the V segment lost 4 bases, leaving 5 bases of the junction unmatched. The CDR3 loop spans 15 amino acids. Germline V gene data show CDR1 as KGHSH and CDR2 as LQKENI. The CDR3 DNA follows: TGTGCCAGCTCACGTCGCGGGGGGCACACAGATACGCAGTATTTT. It yields the protein CASSRRGGHTDTQYF.

This clonotype was detected ten times or more. This chain uses TRBV6-2 or TRBV6-3 with TRBJ2-1; D possibly corresponds to TRBD1 (6 bases). V lost 7 bases and J 8 bases, leaving 21 bases between the germline ends. The CDR3 runs 15 residues. The V gene's germline CDR1 is MNHEY and CDR2 SVGEGT. The CDR3 DNA follows: TGTGCCAGCACCAAAGGCCAGGGGTTAGTGCATGAGCAGTTCTTC. The encoded protein is CASTKGQGLVHEQFF.

The chain uses TRBV20-1 and TRBJ2-1, with 13 bases identical to TRBD2. Per the germline V gene, CDR1 is DFQATT and CDR2 is SNEGSKA (reference sequence). The CDR3 is made up of 14 amino acids. Trimming took 6 bases from V and 10 from J; bases not matched to a gene: 9. CDR3 in amino acids: CSADGLAGAMEQFF. CDR3 nucleotides: TGCAGTGCGGACGGACTAGCGGGGGCCATGGAGCAGTTCTTC.

This clonotype occurred many times. The chain links TRBV5-1 to TRBJ1-2; D gene uncertain. The CDR3 has 15 residues. The germline V gene encodes CDR1 SGHRS and CDR2 YFSETQ. The V and J ends lost 0 bases and 8 bases respectively, with 17 bases between them. In DNA, the CDR3 is TGCGCCAGCAGCTTGGCCGGGGTTGCAGGTTCCGGCTACACCTTC. This translates into CASSLAGVAGSGYTF.

This clonotype came up once. The J gene is TRBJ2-3, the V gene TRBV20-1, with a tentative D call TRBD2 (6 bases). The CDR3 covers 14 residues. Germline-derived CDR1 and CDR2 are DFQATT and SNEGSKA (reference sequence). The germline V and J ends were trimmed by 4 bases and 6 bases, with 17 bases remaining between them. CDR3 in DNA: TGCAGTGCTACCCAGGGTCTCGGGACTGATACGCAGTATTTT. Translating it yields CSATQGLGTDTQYF.

This rearrangement joins TRBV28 to TRBJ2-7, with a weak D call TRBD1 (5 bases). Trimming stripped 6 bases from V and 0 bases from J, with 15 bases between. Germline CDR1 and CDR2: MDHEN and SYDVKM. There are 15 residues in the CDR3. CDR3 in DNA: TGTGCCAGCAGCCCCAGGGCCGGTCTCTCCTACGAGCAGTACTTC. Its protein product is CASSPRAGLSYEQYF.

This clonotype has ten or more counts. The chain has TRBV28 and TRBJ2-3, with 9 bases aligning to TRBD2. The J segment lost 10 bases and the V segment lost 4 bases, leaving 18 bases of the junction unmatched. This CDR3 is built from 17 residues. Per germline, CDR1 MDHEN and CDR2 SYDVKM. CDR3 sequence (DNA): TGTGCCAGCAGTTCCGTCGGGCTAGCGGGGACCCCCAGGGCGCAGTATTTT. This sequence encodes CASSSVGLAGTPRAQYF.

This clonotype was found a few times. This chain connects TRBV7-8 to TRBJ1-1; D is possibly TRBD1 (6 bases). V was cut by 5 bases and J by 8 bases, with 15 bases left in between. There are 13 residues in the CDR3. Germline V CDR1 and CDR2: SGHVS, FQNEAQ. The CDR3 sequence: CASSTDRIGEAFF. CDR3 coding DNA: TGTGCCAGCAGCACAGACAGGATCGGGGAAGCTTTCTTT.

This clonotype was observed at least ten times. The rearrangement joins TRBV25-1 to TRBJ2-3, with 10 bases matching TRBD1. The CDR3 sequence is 15 residues long. V lost 3 bases and J lost 3; bases outside the gene matches: 3. The germline V gene encodes CDR1 MGHDK and CDR2 SYGVNS. The CDR3 coding sequence is TGTGCCAGCAGTGAGGACAGGGGGAGAACAGATACGCAGTATTTT. It specifies CASSEDRGRTDTQYF.

The chain uses TRBV6-2 or TRBV6-3 and TRBJ1-5; TRBD1 matches 7 bases. Germline-derived CDR1 and CDR2 are MNHEY and SVGEGT. This CDR3 has 15 amino acids. J lost 4 bases, V lost 7 bases, and 10 bases had no gene match. CDR3 sequence: CASNPGTVKNQPQHF. The CDR3 region has the DNA TGTGCCAGCAACCCCGGGACAGTGAAGAATCAGCCCCAGCATTTT.

The V gene is TRBV9, the J gene TRBJ2-3; D not certain. Germline CDR1 SGDLS, CDR2 YYNGEE. This CDR3 region has 15 residues. Deletions cut 6 bases from V and 2 bases from J, with 16 bases between. DNA for the CDR3: TGTGCCAGCACTAAAGGTGGCGGATACACAGATACGCAGTATTTT. It codes for CASTKGGGYTDTQYF.

The rearrangement links TRBV12-3 or TRBV12-4 to TRBJ1-1, with TRBD1 matching over 9 bases. The V segment lost 6 bases and the J segment 4 bases; nucleotides outside the gene matches: 6. The CDR3 consists of 14 residues. CDR3 nucleotide sequence: TGTGCCAGCAGGCTGACAGGGGGGAGCACTGAAGCTTTCTTT. The encoded protein is CASRLTGGSTEAFF.

This clonotype was found many times. This chain uses TRBV29-1 with TRBJ2-5; TRBD1 aligns across 7 bases. Germline V gene lookup returns CDR1 SQVTM and CDR2 ANQGSEA. The trim removed 4 bases at V and 5 bases at J, leaving 7 bases unmatched. This CDR3 region has 13 residues. The CDR3 DNA reads as TGCAGCGTTGTGACAGGGTTTAGGGAGACCCAGTACTTC. Its protein is CSVVTGFRETQYF.

V gene TRBV6-1 combines with J gene TRBJ2-3; no definite D call. Germline CDR1 MNHNS, CDR2 SASEGT. Trimming took 2 bases from V and 0 from J, leaving 9 bases between them. This CDR3 is built from 15 residues. This chain's CDR3 is CASSENSGSTDTQYF. CDR3 nucleotide sequence: TGTGCCAGCAGTGAAAACTCCGGGAGCACAGATACGCAGTATTTT.

The rearrangement joins TRBV9 to TRBJ2-2; D uncertain. CDR1 is SGDLS, CDR2 YYNGEE, per germline. Trimming took off 4 bases at V and 0 bases at J, with 13 bases between the two ends. This CDR3 has 16 amino acids. DNA of the CDR3: TGTGCCAGCAGCCCCCCATACGGATCGAACACCGGGGAGCTGTTTTTT. The encoded protein is CASSPPYGSNTGELFF.

This clonotype has just a few counts. V usage is TRBV20-1 and J usage is TRBJ1-5; 8 positions agree with TRBD1. The CDR3 has 15 residues. Germline V gene lookup returns CDR1 DFQATT and CDR2 SNEGSKA (reference sequence). V was pared by 5 bases and J by 8 bases, with 14 bases of the junction left unmatched. This CDR3 is CSAATGTGVVEPQHF. In DNA, the CDR3 is TGCAGTGCTGCCACCGGGACAGGCGTCGTAGAGCCCCAGCATTTT.

The J gene is TRBJ2-1, the V gene TRBV5-1, with D uncertain. Germline CDR1 and CDR2: SGHRS and YFSETQ. CDR3 size: 12 residues. V gave up 4 bases and J gave up 7 bases, with 9 bases separating them. DNA for the CDR3: TGCGCCAGCAGCCTGACGGTTAATGAGCAGTTCTTC. Translating it yields CASSLTVNEQFF.